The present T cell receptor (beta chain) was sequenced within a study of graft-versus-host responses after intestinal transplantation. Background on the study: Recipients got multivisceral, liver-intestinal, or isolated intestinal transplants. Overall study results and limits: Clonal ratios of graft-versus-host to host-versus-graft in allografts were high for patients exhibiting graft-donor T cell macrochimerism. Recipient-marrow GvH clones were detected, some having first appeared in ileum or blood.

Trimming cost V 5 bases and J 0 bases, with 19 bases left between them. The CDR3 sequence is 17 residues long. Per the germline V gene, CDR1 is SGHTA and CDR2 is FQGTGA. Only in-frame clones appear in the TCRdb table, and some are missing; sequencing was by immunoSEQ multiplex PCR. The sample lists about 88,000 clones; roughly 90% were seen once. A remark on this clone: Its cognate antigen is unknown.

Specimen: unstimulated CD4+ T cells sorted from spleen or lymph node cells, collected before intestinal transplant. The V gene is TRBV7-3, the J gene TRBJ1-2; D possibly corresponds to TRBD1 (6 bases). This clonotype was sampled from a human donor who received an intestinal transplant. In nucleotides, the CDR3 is TGTGCCAGCAGCCCAGGAGCCGCAGGGGTTACTAACTATGGCTACACCTTC. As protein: CASSPGAAGVTNYGYTF.